This T cell receptor (beta chain) was captured in a study of CD8 T cells in ankylosing spondylitis. Study results and limitations: Characteristic of ankylosing spondylitis blood, it appeared, was a TCR beta motif comprising several highly homologous variants. A number of the motif variants had already been described in reactive arthritis synovial fluid and blood. The study looked at matched synovial fluid samples from ankylosing spondylitis patients. Disease-linked clones were reported to be significantly enriched there. CD8+ by phenotype, disease-linked clones were relatively rare in peripheral blood.

About this clonotype: Its matching antigen is unknown.

Per the germline V gene, CDR1 is SGHTA and CDR2 is FQGNSA. J gave up 6 bases and V 5 bases, and 8 bases lay outside the gene matches. The CDR3 totals 15 residues. Generation of TCR beta libraries employed quantitative 5'-RACE incorporating molecular barcodes. TCRdb re-analysed the 5' RACE reads in MiXCR, keeping a single row per CDR3 protein. The sample gives about 390,000 distinct CDR3 sequences, approximately 20% of which show up once; 16% is in the top ten. The receptor was isolated from a male donor with ankylosing spondylitis. Sequencing was done on a sample of blood, either unsorted or a sorted T cell fraction (not recorded which). The V and J genes are TRBV7-2 and TRBJ2-1, with 9 bases aligning to TRBD1. CDR3 amino acids: CASSPDRGNFNEQFF. The CDR3 bases are TGTGCCAGCAGCCCTGACAGGGGGAATTTCAATGAGCAGTTCTTC.